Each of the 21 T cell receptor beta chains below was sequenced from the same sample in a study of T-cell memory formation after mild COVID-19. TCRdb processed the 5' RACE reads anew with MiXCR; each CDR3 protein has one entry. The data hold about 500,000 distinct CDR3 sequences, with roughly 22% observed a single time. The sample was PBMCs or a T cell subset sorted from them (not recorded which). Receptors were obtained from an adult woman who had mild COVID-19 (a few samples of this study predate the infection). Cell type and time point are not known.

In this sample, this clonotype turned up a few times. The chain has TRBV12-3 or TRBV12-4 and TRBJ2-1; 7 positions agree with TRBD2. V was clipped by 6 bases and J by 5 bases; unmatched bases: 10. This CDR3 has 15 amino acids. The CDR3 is CASSRGLPWHNEQFF. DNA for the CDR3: TGTGCCAGCAGCCGGGGACTACCGTGGCACAATGAGCAGTTCTTC.

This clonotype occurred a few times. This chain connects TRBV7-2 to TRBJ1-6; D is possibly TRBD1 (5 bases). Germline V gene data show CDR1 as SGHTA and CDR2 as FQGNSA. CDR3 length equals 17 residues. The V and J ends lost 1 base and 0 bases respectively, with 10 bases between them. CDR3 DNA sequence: TGTGCCAGCAGCTTAGGGCAGGGTTCCTCCTATAATTCACCCCTCCACTTT. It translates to CASSLGQGSSYNSPLHF.

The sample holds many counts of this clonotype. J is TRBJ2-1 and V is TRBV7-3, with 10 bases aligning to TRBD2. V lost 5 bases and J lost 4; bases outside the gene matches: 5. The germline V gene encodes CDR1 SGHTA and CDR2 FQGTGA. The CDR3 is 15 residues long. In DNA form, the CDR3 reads TGTGCCAGCAGCCCAGGGACTAGCGCTTACAATGAGCAGTTCTTC. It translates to CASSPGTSAYNEQFF.

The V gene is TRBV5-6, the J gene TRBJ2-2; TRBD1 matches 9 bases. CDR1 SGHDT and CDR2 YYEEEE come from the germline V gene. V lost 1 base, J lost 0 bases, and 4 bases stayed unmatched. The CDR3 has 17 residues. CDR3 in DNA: TGTGCCAGCAGCTTGCCGGGACAGGGTACGAACACCGGGGAGCTGTTTTTT. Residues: CASSLPGQGTNTGELFF.

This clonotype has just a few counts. CDR3 loop: CSARDHAGTTFYEQYF. The CDR3 DNA reads as TGCAGTGCTAGAGATCACGCCGGGACTACTTTCTACGAGCAGTACTTC. The chain uses TRBV20-1 and TRBJ2-7; the match to TRBD2 covers 7 bases. This CDR3 has 16 residues. Germline CDR1 is DFQATT and CDR2 is SNEGSKA (reference sequence). V lost 0 bases and J lost 3; bases outside the gene matches: 11.

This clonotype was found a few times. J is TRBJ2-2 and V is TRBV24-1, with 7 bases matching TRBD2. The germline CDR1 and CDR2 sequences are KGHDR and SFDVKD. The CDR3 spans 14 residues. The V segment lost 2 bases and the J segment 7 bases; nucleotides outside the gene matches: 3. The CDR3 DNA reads TGTGCCACCAGTGATTCCCGCGGGGGCGGGGAGCTGTTTTTT. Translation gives CATSDSRGGGELFF.

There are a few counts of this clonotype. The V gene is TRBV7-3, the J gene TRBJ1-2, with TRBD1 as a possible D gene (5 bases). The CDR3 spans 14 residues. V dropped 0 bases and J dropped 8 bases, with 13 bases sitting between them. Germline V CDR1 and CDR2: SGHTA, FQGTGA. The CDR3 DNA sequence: TGTGCCAGCAGCTTAACACCGGGACTAACCGGCTACACCTTC. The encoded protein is CASSLTPGLTGYTF.

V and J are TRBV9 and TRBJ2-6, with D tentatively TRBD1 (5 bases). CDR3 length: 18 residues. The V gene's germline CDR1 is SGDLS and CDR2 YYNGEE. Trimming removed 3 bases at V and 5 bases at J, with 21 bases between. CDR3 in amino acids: CASSAKTGPHTRANVLTF. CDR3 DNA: TGTGCCAGCAGCGCCAAAACAGGTCCCCACACCCGGGCCAACGTCCTGACTTTC.

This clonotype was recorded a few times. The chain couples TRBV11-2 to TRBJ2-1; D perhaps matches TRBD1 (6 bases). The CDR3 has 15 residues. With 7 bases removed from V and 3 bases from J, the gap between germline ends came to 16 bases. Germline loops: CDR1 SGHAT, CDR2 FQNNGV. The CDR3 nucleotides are TGTGCCAGCACCTCTAAAACAGGGAGCTACAATGAGCAGTTCTTC. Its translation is CASTSKTGSYNEQFF.

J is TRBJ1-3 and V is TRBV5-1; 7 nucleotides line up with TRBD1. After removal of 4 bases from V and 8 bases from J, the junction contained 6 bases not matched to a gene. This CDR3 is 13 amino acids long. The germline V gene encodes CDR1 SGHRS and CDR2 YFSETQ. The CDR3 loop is CASSTRQGHTIYF. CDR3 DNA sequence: TGCGCCAGCAGCACCCGACAGGGCCACACCATATATTTT.

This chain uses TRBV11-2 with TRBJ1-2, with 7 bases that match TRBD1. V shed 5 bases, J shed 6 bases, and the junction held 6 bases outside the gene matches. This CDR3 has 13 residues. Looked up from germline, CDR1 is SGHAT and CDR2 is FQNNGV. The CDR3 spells CASSTRQGNGYTF. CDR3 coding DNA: TGTGCCAGCAGCACCCGACAGGGAAATGGCTACACCTTC.

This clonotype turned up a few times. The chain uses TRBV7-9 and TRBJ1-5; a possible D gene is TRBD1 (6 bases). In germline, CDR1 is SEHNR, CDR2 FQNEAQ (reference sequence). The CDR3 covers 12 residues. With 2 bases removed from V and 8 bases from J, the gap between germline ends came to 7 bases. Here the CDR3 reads CASSLRGEPQHF. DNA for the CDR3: TGTGCCAGCAGCTTAAGGGGGGAGCCCCAGCATTTT.

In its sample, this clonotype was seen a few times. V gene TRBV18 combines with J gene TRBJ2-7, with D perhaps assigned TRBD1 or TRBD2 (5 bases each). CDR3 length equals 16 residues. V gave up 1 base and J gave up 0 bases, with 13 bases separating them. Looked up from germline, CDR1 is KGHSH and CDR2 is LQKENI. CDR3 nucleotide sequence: TGTGCCAGCTCACCACTTCCCCAGAGGGGCTCCTACGAGCAGTACTTC. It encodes CASSPLPQRGSYEQYF. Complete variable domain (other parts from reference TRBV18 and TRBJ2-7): NAGVMQNPRHLVRRRGQEARLRCSPMKGHSHVYWYRQLPEEGLKFMVYLQKENIIDESGMPKERFSAEFPKEGPSILRIQQVVRGDSAAYFCASSPLPQRGSYEQYFGPGTRLTVT.

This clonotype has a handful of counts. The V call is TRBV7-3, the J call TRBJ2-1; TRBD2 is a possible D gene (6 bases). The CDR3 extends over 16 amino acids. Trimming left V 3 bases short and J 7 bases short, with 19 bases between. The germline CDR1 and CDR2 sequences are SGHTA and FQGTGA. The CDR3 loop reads CASSLSLLANRNEQFF. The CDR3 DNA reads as TGTGCCAGCAGCTTGAGTTTACTAGCCAACAGGAATGAGCAGTTCTTC.

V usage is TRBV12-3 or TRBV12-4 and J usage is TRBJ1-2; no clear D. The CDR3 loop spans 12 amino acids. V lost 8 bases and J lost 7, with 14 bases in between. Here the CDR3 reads CASFPGRGGYTF. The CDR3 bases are TGTGCCAGCTTTCCGGGTCGGGGTGGCTACACCTTC.

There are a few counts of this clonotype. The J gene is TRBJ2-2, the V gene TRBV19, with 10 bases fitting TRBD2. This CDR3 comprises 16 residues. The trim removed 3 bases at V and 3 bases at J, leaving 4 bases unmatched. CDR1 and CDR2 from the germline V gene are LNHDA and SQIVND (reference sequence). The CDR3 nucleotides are TGTGCCAGTAGTATTTCTAGCGGGAGAGACACCGGGGAGCTGTTTTTT. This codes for CASSISSGRDTGELFF.

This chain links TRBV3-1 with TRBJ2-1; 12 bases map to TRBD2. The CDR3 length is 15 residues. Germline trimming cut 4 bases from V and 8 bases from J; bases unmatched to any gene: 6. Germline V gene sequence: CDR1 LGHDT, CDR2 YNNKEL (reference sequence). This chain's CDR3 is CASSPWTSGMDEQFF. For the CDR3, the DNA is TGTGCCAGCAGCCCCTGGACTAGCGGGATGGATGAGCAGTTCTTC.

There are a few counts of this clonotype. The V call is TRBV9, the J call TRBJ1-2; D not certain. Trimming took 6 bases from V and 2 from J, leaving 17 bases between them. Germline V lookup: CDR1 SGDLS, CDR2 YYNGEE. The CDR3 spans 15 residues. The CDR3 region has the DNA TGTGCCAGCACCCGAGAATCTGGGCCCAACTATGGCTACACCTTC. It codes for CASTRESGPNYGYTF.

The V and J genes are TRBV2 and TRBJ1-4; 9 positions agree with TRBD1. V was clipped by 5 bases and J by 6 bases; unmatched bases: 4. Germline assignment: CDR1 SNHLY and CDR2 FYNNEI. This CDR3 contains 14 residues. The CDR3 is CASSFRDRDEKLFF. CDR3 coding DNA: TGTGCCAGCAGTTTCCGGGACAGGGATGAAAAACTGTTTTTT.

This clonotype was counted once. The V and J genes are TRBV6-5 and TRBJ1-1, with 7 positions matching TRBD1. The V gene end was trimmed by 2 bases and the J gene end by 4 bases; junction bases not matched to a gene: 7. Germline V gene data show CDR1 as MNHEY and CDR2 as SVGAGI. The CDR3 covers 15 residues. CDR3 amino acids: CASSYVRGGGTEAFF. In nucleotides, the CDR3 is TGTGCCAGCAGTTACGTGAGAGGGGGCGGCACTGAAGCTTTCTTT.

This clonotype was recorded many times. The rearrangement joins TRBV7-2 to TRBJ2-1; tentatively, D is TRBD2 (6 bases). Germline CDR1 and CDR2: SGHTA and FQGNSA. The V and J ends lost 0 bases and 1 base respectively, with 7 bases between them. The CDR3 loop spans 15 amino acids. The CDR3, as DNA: TGTGCCAGCAGCTTAGCCCGGGGGTCCTACAATGAGCAGTTCTTC. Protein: CASSLARGSYNEQFF.